This is a list of T cell receptor beta chains from one sample in a study of shared clonotypes between healthy human individuals. Some clones are missing from TCRdb's copy, which holds only in-frame ones; the method was immunoSEQ multiplex PCR. The repertoire holds millions of clones, with 85% to 95% as singletons. The sequencing sample was made of naive CD4+ T cells sorted from blood. Receptors originate from a young man in good health. The CDR3 runs from the conserved cysteine through the conserved F or W. Each record gives: D gene, V gene, clone size, J gene, CDR3 protein, CDR3 DNA. The D gene is left open where the match is weak. Clone size appears in some rows only: once, few, many, or a class for an expanded clone.

D: TRBD1
V: TRBV10-3
size: NA
J: TRBJ2-2
CDR3: CAISERQGSGELFF
DNA: TGTGCCATCAGTGAGAGACAGGGGTCCGGGGAGCTGTTTTTT

D: TRBD1
V: TRBV9
size: once
J: TRBJ2-2
CDR3: CASSAPGQGSATGELFF
DNA: TGTGCCAGCAGCGCCCCCGGACAGGGGAGCGCCACCGGGGAGCTGTTTTTT

D: TRBD2
V: TRBV29-1
size: NA
J: TRBJ2-7
CDR3: CSVVGGDYTTYEQYF
DNA: TGCAGCGTTGTCGGAGGGGACTACACAACCTACGAGCAGTACTTC

D: NA
V: TRBV11-2
size: NA
J: TRBJ2-7
CDR3: CASNFRDGISYEQYF
DNA: TGTGCCAGCAACTTCCGGGACGGCATTTCCTACGAGCAGTACTTC

D: NA
V: TRBV21-1
size: NA
J: TRBJ2-5
CDR3: CASSNTPTGPPQETQYF
DNA: TGTGCCAGCAGCAACACCCCGACAGGGCCCCCGCAAGAGACCCAGTACTTC

D: NA
V: TRBV4-1
size: NA
J: TRBJ2-7
CDR3: CASSQDSGREQYF
DNA: TGCGCCAGCAGCCAAGATTCCGGCCGGGAGCAGTACTTC

D: TRBD1
V: TRBV30
size: NA
J: TRBJ2-3
CDR3: CAWRGQVGSDTQYF
DNA: TGTGCCTGGAGAGGACAGGTTGGTTCAGATACGCAGTATTTT

D: TRBD1
V: TRBV29-1
size: NA
J: TRBJ2-3
CDR3: CSVGGGQGRNTQYF
DNA: TGCAGCGTGGGGGGCGGACAGGGCAGAAATACGCAGTATTTT

D: TRBD1
V: TRBV5-1
size: once
J: TRBJ2-5
CDR3: CASSPLTGTQETQYF
DNA: TGCGCCAGCAGCCCGCTGACAGGGACCCAAGAGACCCAGTACTTC

D: TRBD1
V: TRBV9
size: NA
J: TRBJ1-3
CDR3: CASSSPGQGANTIYF
DNA: TGTGCCAGCAGTTCTCCGGGACAGGGGGCAAACACCATATATTTT

D: TRBD1
V: TRBV2
size: NA
J: TRBJ1-5
CDR3: CASSKVPGQALNSNQPQHF
DNA: TGTGCCAGCAGTAAAGTACCGGGACAGGCCCTTAATAGCAATCAGCCCCAGCATTTT

D: NA
V: TRBV2
size: NA
J: TRBJ2-3
CDR3: CASRERDSTDTQYF
DNA: TGTGCCAGCAGAGAAAGGGACTCTACAGATACGCAGTATTTT

D: NA
V: TRBV18
size: NA
J: TRBJ2-1
CDR3: CASSRDRSNEQFF
DNA: TGTGCCAGCTCACGAGACAGAAGCAATGAGCAGTTCTTC

D: TRBD1
V: TRBV5-4
size: NA
J: TRBJ2-7
CDR3: CASSADRVGEQYF
DNA: TGTGCCAGCAGCGCCGACAGGGTGGGCGAGCAGTACTTC

D: TRBD1
V: TRBV11-2
size: once
J: TRBJ1-5
CDR3: CASSWAGGGNQPQHF
DNA: TGTGCCAGCAGCTGGGCAGGGGGCGGCAATCAGCCCCAGCATTTT

D: TRBD1
V: TRBV4-3
size: NA
J: TRBJ1-6
CDR3: CASSPGTVYNSPLHF
DNA: TGCGCCAGCAGCCCGGGGACAGTCTATAATTCACCCCTCCACTTT

D: NA
V: TRBV6-5
size: NA
J: TRBJ1-6
CDR3: CASSYSMAAPLHF
DNA: TGTGCCAGCAGTTACTCGATGGCAGCTCCCCTCCACTTT

D: NA
V: TRBV30
size: NA
J: TRBJ2-5
CDR3: CAWTRWEKETQYF
DNA: TGTGCCTGGACCCGGTGGGAGAAAGAGACCCAGTACTTC

D: NA
V: TRBV9
size: NA
J: TRBJ2-2
CDR3: CASSLSGRANTGELFF
DNA: TGTGCCAGCAGCTTAAGCGGGCGAGCGAACACCGGGGAGCTGTTTTTT

D: TRBD1
V: TRBV6-6
size: NA
J: TRBJ1-2
CDR3: CASREGGGDGYTF
DNA: TGTGCCAGCAGGGAAGGGGGCGGAGATGGCTACACCTTC

D: NA
V: TRBV10-2
size: NA
J: TRBJ1-1
CDR3: CASRRDKVMNTEAFF
DNA: TGCGCCAGCCGCCGGGACAAGGTTATGAACACTGAAGCTTTCTTT

D: NA
V: TRBV28
size: NA
J: TRBJ1-5
CDR3: CASSLPGHPGDQPQHF
DNA: TGTGCCAGCAGTTTACCGGGACACCCCGGGGATCAGCCCCAGCATTTT

D: NA
V: TRBV28
size: NA
J: TRBJ1-6
CDR3: CASSATRRGENSPLHF
DNA: TGTGCCAGCAGTGCTACTCGACGGGGGGAGAATTCACCCCTCCACTTT

D: NA
V: TRBV7-9
size: NA
J: TRBJ1-3
CDR3: CASSTDQTSTIYF
DNA: TGTGCCAGCAGCACGGACCAGACCTCCACCATATATTTT

D: NA
V: TRBV7-2
size: NA
J: TRBJ1-1
CDR3: CASRLGGRGTEAFF
DNA: TGTGCCAGCAGACTAGGGGGGCGCGGCACTGAAGCTTTCTTT

D: NA
V: TRBV5-1
size: NA
J: TRBJ2-7
CDR3: CASSLAGSTVVSYEQYF
DNA: TGCGCCAGCAGCTTGGCTGGATCGACGGTGGTCTCCTACGAGCAGTACTTC

D: TRBD1
V: TRBV10-3
size: NA
J: TRBJ2-7
CDR3: CAISESIPRPGGTNEQYF
DNA: TGTGCCATCAGTGAGTCGATTCCTCGCCCAGGGGGAACGAACGAGCAGTACTTC

D: NA
V: TRBV30
size: NA
J: TRBJ2-3
CDR3: CAWSVLRPETQYF
DNA: TGTGCCTGGAGTGTACTGAGGCCCGAAACGCAGTATTTT

D: NA
V: TRBV19
size: NA
J: TRBJ1-1
CDR3: CASSLFGGMNTEAFF
DNA: TGTGCCAGTAGTCTATTCGGCGGTATGAACACTGAAGCTTTCTTT

D: TRBD1
V: TRBV30
size: NA
J: TRBJ2-6
CDR3: CAWSGRGPGANVLTF
DNA: TGTGCCTGGAGTGGAAGGGGGCCTGGGGCCAACGTCCTGACTTTC

D: TRBD2
V: TRBV30
size: NA
J: TRBJ2-2
CDR3: CAWRTRGWNSGRSSNTGELFF
DNA: TGTGCCTGGAGGACCCGTGGATGGAATAGCGGGAGGTCCTCGAACACCGGGGAGCTGTTTTTT

D: TRBD2
V: TRBV10-3
size: NA
J: TRBJ2-1
CDR3: CAISELSGDSYNEQFF
DNA: TGTGCCATCAGTGAGTTGAGCGGGGACTCCTACAATGAGCAGTTCTTC

D: NA
V: TRBV4-1
size: NA
J: TRBJ2-2
CDR3: CASSQPRTGTSGGGGELFF
DNA: TGCGCCAGCAGCCAACCCCGGACAGGAACTAGCGGCGGGGGCGGGGAGCTGTTTTTT

D: NA
V: TRBV6-5
size: once
J: TRBJ2-3
CDR3: CASCKEGTDTQYF
DNA: TGTGCCAGCTGTAAGGAAGGCACAGATACGCAGTATTTT

D: TRBD2
V: TRBV5-4
size: NA
J: TRBJ2-1
CDR3: CASRLSRTSVHEQFF
DNA: TGTGCCAGCAGGTTGAGCAGGACTAGCGTGCATGAGCAGTTCTTC

D: NA
V: TRBV10-3
size: NA
J: TRBJ2-5
CDR3: CATQGGETQYF
DNA: TGTGCCACCCAGGGGGGGGAGACCCAGTACTTC

D: NA
V: TRBV6-1
size: once
J: TRBJ1-4
CDR3: CASSDPTITAEKLFF
DNA: TGTGCCAGCAGTGACCCGACAATTACCGCAGAAAAACTGTTTTTT

D: NA
V: TRBV5-1
size: NA
J: TRBJ2-5
CDR3: CASSGGLTLETQYF
DNA: TGCGCCAGCAGCGGGGGACTGACGTTGGAGACCCAGTACTTC

D: TRBD1
V: TRBV2
size: NA
J: TRBJ1-4
CDR3: CASSRDRGNEKLFF
DNA: TGTGCCAGCAGTAGGGACAGGGGAAATGAAAAACTGTTTTTT

D: TRBD1
V: TRBV6-5
size: NA
J: TRBJ2-7
CDR3: CASIPGGLTYEQYF
DNA: TGTGCCAGCATCCCAGGGGGTCTGACCTACGAGCAGTACTTC